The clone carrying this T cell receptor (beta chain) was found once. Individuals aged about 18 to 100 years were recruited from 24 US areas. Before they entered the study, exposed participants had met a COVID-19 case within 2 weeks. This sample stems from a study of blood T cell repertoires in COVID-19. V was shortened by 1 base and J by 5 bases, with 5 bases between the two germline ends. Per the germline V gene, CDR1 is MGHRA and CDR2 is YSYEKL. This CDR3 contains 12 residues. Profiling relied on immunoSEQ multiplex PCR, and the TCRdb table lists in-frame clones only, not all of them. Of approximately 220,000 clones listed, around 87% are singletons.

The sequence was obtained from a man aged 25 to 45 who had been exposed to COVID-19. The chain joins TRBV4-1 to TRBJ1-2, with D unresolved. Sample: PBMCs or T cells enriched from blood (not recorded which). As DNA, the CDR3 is TGCGCCAGCAGCCAAGTCGGGTATGGCTACACCTTC. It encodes CASSQVGYGYTF.